One and the same sample provided the 7 T cell receptor beta chains below, sequenced in a study of blood T cell repertoires in COVID-19. Some clones are missing from TCRdb's copy, which holds only in-frame ones; the method was immunoSEQ multiplex PCR. The data show just over 75,000 clones, roughly 84% seen once. Sequenced sample: peripheral blood. The receptor source for this set is a man in his fifties with acute or convalescent COVID-19.

In its sample, this clone was seen a few times. The V call is TRBV28, the J call TRBJ1-6, with TRBD1 identical over 7 bases. Germline V CDR1 and CDR2: MDHEN, SYDVKM. V lost 5 bases to trimming and J lost 10 bases; unmatched junction nucleotides: 8. CDR3 length: 14 residues. CDR3 in amino acids: CASSVTGDRSPLHF. The CDR3 bases are TGTGCCAGCAGTGTAACAGGGGATAGATCACCCCTCCACTTT.

In nucleotides, the CDR3 is TGTGCCTGGAGTGTATGGTCGCTCGGGACGACTAGCGGAGAAAACTCCTACAATGAGCAGTTCTTC. Residues: CAWSVWSLGTTSGENSYNEQFF. The chain is built from TRBV30 and TRBJ2-1; 9 bases fit TRBD2. The CDR3 runs 22 residues. V lost 0 bases, J lost 0 bases, and 21 bases stayed unmatched. Germline V gene data show CDR1 as GTSNPN and CDR2 as SVGIG (reference sequence).

The chain recombines TRBV11-3 with TRBJ1-1; TRBD1 is a possible D gene (6 bases). Trimming stripped 6 bases from V and 4 bases from J, with 18 bases between. The CDR3 consists of 15 residues. Germline V gives CDR1 SGHNT, CDR2 YENEEA. The CDR3: CASRPRGAWSTEAFF. The CDR3 DNA is TGTGCCAGCAGACCGCGGGGGGCATGGAGCACTGAAGCTTTCTTT.

The CDR3 reads CASSLDHSGANVLTF. The CDR3 coding sequence is TGTGCCAGCAGCTTAGATCACTCTGGGGCCAACGTCCTGACTTTC. The chain carries TRBV11-2 and TRBJ2-6; D not certain. The germline CDR1 and CDR2 sequences are SGHAT and FQNNGV. The CDR3 is 15 residues long. Trimming left V 0 bases short and J 0 bases short, with 3 bases between.

The chain has TRBV4-1 and TRBJ2-7, with D possibly TRBD1 on 5 matching bases. CDR1 is MGHRA and CDR2 is YSYEKL in the germline V gene. The V gene lost 1 base and the J gene lost 6 bases, with 19 bases spanning the gap. The CDR3 loop spans 16 amino acids. The CDR3 is CASSQGHRTFSAEQYF. The CDR3 nucleotides are TGCGCCAGCAGCCAAGGGCACCGGACATTTTCGGCCGAGCAGTACTTC.

V gene TRBV19 combines with J gene TRBJ1-1, with 10 bases lining up with TRBD1. With 6 bases clipped from V and 0 bases from J, the junction kept 7 bases outside the gene matches. Germline CDR1 and CDR2: LNHDA and SQIVND (reference sequence). This CDR3 has 16 amino acids. CDR3 coding DNA: TGTGCCAGTAGGGACAGGGGGGCTGGGATGAACACTGAAGCTTTCTTT. Protein: CASRDRGAGMNTEAFF.

The chain recombines TRBV12-5 with TRBJ2-2; 7 positions agree with TRBD2. With 0 bases clipped from V and 4 bases from J, the junction kept 8 bases outside the gene matches. CDR3 length equals 17 residues. Germline V lookup: CDR1 LGHNT, CDR2 FRNRAP. CDR3 residues: CASGLVRTSETTGELFF. CDR3 in DNA: TGTGCTAGTGGTTTGGTACGTACTAGCGAAACCACCGGGGAGCTGTTTTTT.